This paragraph covers one TCR beta chain sequence. Its antigen is not known. The data stem from a study of cytomegalovirus exposure and HLA in healthy donors. Points from the study as a whole: Being productive about 87% or about 30% of the time was typical of most TCR beta V segments in an earlier analysis. The classifier reportedly diagnosed cytomegalovirus status with high specificity and sensitivity.

The CDR3 length is 12 residues. The V segment lost 7 bases and the J segment 3 bases; nucleotides outside the gene matches: 4. CDR1 and CDR2 (germline): SQVTM, ANQGSEA. The primer mix had 60 Vbeta and 13 Jbeta primers. The method was immunoSEQ multiplex PCR; TCRdb's version includes in-frame clones alone and lacks a portion of them. Recorded for this sample: 100,000 to 150,000 clones. Input material: PBMCs. The receptor was derived from a young man in good health and CMV-seronegative. J is TRBJ1-2 and V is TRBV29-1; 8 nucleotides align to TRBD1. CDR3 coding DNA: TGCAGCGCCGCGGACAGGGACTATGGCTACACCTTC. Translation: CSAADRDYGYTF.